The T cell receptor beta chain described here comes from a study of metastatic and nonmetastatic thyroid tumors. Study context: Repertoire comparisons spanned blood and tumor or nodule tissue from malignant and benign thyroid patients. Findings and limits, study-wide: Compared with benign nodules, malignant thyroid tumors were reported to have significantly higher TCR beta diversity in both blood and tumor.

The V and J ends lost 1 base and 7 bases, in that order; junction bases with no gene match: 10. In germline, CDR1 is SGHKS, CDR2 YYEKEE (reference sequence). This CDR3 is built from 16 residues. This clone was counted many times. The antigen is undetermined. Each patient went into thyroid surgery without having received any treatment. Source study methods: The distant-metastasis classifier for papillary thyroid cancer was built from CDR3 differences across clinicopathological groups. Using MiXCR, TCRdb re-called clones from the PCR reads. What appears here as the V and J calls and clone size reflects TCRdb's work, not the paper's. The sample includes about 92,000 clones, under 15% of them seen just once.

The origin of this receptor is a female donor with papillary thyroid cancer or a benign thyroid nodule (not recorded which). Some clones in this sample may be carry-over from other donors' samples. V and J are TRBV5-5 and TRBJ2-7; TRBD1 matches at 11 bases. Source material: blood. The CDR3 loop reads CASSLRFGQGAEEQYF. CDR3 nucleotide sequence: TGTGCCAGCAGCTTGAGGTTCGGACAGGGGGCGGAAGAGCAGTACTTC.